This TCR beta chain was observed in a study of cytomegalovirus exposure and HLA in healthy donors. Profiling relied on immunoSEQ multiplex PCR, and the TCRdb table lists in-frame clones only, not all of them. This repertoire shows about 160,000 clones, around 90% found once; its top ten account for around 3%. This CDR3 has 14 amino acids. The germline V gene has CDR1 GTSNPN and CDR2 SVGIG (reference sequence). J lost 3 bases, V lost 4 bases, and 2 bases had no gene match. Sequenced input: PBMCs. The chain carries TRBV30 and TRBJ2-3; 12 nucleotides match TRBD2. The TCR was taken from a man aged 18 to 30 in good health and CMV-seronegative. The CDR3 nucleotides are TGTGCCTGGACCCTAGCGGGGGGGACAGATACGCAGTATTTT. Translation: CAWTLAGGTDTQYF.